Below, one T cell receptor (beta chain) is given with its context. Antigen unknown. The data were produced by immunoSEQ multiplex PCR, yet TCRdb's version contains in-frame clones alone and is incomplete. The data show about 79,000 clones, about 92% seen once. This specimen comes from a study of T cell responses to AZD1222 COVID-19 vaccine. The trim removed 5 bases at V and 6 bases at J, leaving 7 bases unmatched. CDR3 size: 14 residues. The germline V gene encodes CDR1 SGHTA and CDR2 FQGTGA. Points from the study as a whole: No repertoire was sampled before or during the peak T cell response, only after it.

This sample comprised peripheral blood, obtained on day 0 of MenACWY control vaccination. The chain couples TRBV7-3 to TRBJ2-3, with TRBD1 matching over 8 bases. The TCR comes from an adult in good health. The DNA of the CDR3 is TGTGCCAGCAGCCGACAGGGGATCGGGGATACGCAGTATTTT. This gives the protein CASSRQGIGDTQYF.